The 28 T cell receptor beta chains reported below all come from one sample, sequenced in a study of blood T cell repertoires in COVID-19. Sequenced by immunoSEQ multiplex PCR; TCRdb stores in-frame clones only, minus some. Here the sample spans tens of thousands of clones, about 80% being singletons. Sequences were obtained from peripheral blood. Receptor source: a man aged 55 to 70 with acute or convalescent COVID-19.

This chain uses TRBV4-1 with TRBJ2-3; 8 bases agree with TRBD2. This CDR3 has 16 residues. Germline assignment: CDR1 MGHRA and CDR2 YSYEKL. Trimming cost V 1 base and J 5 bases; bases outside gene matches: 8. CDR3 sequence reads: CASSQVVRGGQDTQYF. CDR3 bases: TGCGCCAGCAGCCAAGTAGTCCGGGGGGGCCAAGATACGCAGTATTTT.

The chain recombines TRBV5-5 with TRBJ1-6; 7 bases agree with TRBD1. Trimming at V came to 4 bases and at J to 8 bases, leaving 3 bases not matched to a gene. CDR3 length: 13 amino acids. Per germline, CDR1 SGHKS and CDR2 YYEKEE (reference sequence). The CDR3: CASSGQGDSPLHF. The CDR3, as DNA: TGTGCCAGCAGCGGCCAGGGGGATTCACCCCTCCACTTT.

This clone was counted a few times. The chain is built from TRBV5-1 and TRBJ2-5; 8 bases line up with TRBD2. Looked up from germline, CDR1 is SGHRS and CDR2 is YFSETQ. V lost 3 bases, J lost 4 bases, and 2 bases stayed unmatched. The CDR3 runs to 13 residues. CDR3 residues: CASSSSGGETQYF. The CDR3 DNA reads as TGCGCCAGCAGCTCAAGCGGGGGAGAGACCCAGTACTTC.

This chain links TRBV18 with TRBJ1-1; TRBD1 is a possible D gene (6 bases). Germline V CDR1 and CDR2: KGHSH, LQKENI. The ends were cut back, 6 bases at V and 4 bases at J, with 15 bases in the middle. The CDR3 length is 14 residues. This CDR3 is CASSGTRPSTEAFF. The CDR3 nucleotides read TGTGCCAGCTCTGGGACAAGGCCCAGCACTGAAGCTTTCTTT.

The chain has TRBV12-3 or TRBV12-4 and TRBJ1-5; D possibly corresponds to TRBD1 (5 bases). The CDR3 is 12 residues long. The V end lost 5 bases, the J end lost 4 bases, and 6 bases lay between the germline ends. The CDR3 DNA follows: TGTGCCAGCAGTGCAGGGAATCAGCCCCAGCATTTT. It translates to CASSAGNQPQHF.

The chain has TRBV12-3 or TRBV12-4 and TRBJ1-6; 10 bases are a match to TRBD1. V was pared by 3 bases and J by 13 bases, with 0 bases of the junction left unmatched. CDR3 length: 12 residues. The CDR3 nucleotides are TGTGCCAGCAGTTTGGGACAGGGGCCCCTCCACTTT. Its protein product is CASSLGQGPLHF.

The CDR3 loop reads CAWSVQSNQPQHF. Here the CDR3 DNA reads TGTGCCTGGAGTGTACAGAGCAATCAGCCCCAGCATTTT. The chain carries TRBV30 and TRBJ1-5, with D uncertain. CDR3 length: 13 residues. V lost 0 bases and J 1 base, leaving 4 bases between the germline ends. Per the germline V gene, CDR1 is GTSNPN and CDR2 is SVGIG (reference sequence).

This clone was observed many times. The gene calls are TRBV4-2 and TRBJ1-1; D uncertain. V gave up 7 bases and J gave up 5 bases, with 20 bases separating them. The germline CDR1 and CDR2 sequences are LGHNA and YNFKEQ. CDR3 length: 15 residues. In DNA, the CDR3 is TGTGCCAGCACCCCACCACGGGGTCCGGGGACTGAAGCTTTCTTT. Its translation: CASTPPRGPGTEAFF.

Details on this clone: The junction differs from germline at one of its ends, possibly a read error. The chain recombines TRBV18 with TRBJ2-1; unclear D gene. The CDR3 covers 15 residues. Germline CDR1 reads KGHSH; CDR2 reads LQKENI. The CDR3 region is CASSPPDRPYNERFF. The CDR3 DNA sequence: TGTGCCAGCTCACCACCCGACCGCCCCTACAATGAGCGGTTCTTC.

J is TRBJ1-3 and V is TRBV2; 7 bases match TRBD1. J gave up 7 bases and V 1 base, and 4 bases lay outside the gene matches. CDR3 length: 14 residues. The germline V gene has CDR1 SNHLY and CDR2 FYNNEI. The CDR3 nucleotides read TGTGCCAGCAGTGAAGACAGGGGAGTGAACACCATATATTTT. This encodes CASSEDRGVNTIYF.

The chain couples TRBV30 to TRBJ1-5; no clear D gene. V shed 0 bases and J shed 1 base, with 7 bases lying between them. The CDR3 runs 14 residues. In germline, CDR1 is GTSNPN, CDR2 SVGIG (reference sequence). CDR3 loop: CAWSVSTSNQPQHF. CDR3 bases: TGTGCCTGGAGTGTCAGTACGAGCAATCAGCCCCAGCATTTT. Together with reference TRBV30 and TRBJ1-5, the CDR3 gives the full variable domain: SQTIHQWPATLVQPVGSPLSLECTVEGTSNPNLYWYRQAAGRGLQLLFYSVGIGQISSEVPQNLSASRPQDRQFILSSKKLLLSDSGFYLCAWSVSTSNQPQHFGDGTRLSIL.

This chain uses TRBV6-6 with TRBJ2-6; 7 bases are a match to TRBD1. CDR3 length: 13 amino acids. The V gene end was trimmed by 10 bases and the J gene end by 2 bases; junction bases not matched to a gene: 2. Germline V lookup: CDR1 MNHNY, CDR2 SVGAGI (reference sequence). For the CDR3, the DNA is TGTGCCACTGGGACAGCTGGGGCCAACGTCCTGACTTTC. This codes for CATGTAGANVLTF.

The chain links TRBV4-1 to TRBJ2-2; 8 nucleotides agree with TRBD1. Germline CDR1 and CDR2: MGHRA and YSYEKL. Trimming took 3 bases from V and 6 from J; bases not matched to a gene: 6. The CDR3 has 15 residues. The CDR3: CASSQTGARAGELFF. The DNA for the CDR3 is TGCGCCAGCAGCCAGACAGGGGCCAGAGCCGGGGAGCTGTTTTTT.

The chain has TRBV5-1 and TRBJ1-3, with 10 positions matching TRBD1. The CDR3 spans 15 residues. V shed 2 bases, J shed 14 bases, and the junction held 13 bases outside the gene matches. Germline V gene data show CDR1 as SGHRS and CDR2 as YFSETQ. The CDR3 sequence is CASSLSGTGATSVYF. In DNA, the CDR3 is TGCGCCAGCAGCTTATCCGGGACAGGGGCAACCTCGGTATATTTT.

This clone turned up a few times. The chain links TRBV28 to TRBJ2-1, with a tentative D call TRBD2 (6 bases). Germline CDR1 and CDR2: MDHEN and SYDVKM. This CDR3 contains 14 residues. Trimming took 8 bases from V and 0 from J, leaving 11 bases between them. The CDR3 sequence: CASLGTPSYNEQFF. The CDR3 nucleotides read TGTGCCAGCCTAGGGACTCCCTCCTACAATGAGCAGTTCTTC.

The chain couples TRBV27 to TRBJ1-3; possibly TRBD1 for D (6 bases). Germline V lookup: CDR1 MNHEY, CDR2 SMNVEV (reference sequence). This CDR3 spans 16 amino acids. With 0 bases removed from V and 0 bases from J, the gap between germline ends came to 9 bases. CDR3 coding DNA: TGTGCCAGCAGTTTATCTGGGGGGGCCTCTGGAAACACCATATATTTT. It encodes CASSLSGGASGNTIYF.

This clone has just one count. The CDR3 spells CASSVGAQELFF. DNA of the CDR3: TGTGCCAGCAGTGTTGGGGCCCAGGAGCTGTTTTTT. The chain carries TRBV28 and TRBJ2-2; D might be TRBD1 (5 bases). Germline loops: CDR1 MDHEN, CDR2 SYDVKM. V was cut by 5 bases and J by 10 bases, with 11 bases left in between. The CDR3 runs to 12 residues.

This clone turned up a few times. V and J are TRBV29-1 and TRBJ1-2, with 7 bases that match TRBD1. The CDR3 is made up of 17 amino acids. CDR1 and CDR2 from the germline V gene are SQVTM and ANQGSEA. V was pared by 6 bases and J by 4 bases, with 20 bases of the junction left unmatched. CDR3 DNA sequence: TGCAGCGTCCCCAGCGCCGGGACAGCCCTTCCTACCTATGGCTACACCTTC. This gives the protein CSVPSAGTALPTYGYTF.

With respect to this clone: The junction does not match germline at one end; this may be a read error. The CDR3 sequence: CASSLGDRVNTEAFF. Written as DNA, the CDR3 is TGTGCCAGCAGCTTAGGGGACAGGGTGAATACTGAAGCTTTCTTT. This chain joins TRBV7-6 and TRBJ1-1; 9 bases agree with TRBD1. The CDR3 length is 15 residues. From germline, CDR1 is SGHVS and CDR2 FNYEAQ. The whole variable domain, filled in from reference TRBV7-6 and TRBJ1-1, reads GAGVSQSPRYKVTKRGQDVALRCDPISGHVSLYWYRQALGQGPEFLTYFNYEAQQDKSGLPNDRFSAERPEGSISTLTIQRTEQRDSAMYRCASSLGDRVNTEAFFGQGTRLTVV.

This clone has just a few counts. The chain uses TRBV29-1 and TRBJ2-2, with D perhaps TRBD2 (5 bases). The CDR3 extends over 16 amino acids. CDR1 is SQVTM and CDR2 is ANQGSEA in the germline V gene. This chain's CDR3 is CSFLDTGFPNTGELFF. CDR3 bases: TGCAGTTTCCTAGACACGGGGTTTCCGAACACCGGGGAGCTGTTTTTT.

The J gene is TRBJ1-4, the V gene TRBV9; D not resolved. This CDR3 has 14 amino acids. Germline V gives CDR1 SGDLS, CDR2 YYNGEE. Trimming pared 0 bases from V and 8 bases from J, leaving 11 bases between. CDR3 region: CASSVGQLEEKLFF. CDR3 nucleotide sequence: TGTGCCAGCAGCGTAGGTCAACTGGAGGAAAAACTGTTTTTT.

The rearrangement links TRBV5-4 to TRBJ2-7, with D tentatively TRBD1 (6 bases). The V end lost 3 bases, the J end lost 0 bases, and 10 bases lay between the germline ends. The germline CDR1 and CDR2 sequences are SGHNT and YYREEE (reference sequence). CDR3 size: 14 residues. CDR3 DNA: TGTGCCAGCAGCTGGGACAAATCCTCCTACGAGCAGTACTTC. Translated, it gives CASSWDKSSYEQYF.

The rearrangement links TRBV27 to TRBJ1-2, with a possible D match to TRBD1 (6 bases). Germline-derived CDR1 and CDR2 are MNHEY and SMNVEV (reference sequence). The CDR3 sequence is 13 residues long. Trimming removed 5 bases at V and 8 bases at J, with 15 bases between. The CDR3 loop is CASSLQQGGGYTF. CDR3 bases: TGTGCCAGCAGTCTCCAACAGGGTGGAGGCTACACCTTC.

CDR3 residues: CASSPGVAKSETQYF. CDR3 in DNA: TGCGCCAGCAGCCCCGGGGTGGCTAAATCGGAGACCCAGTACTTC. The genes are TRBV5-1 and TRBJ2-5; maybe TRBD2 (5 bases). Trimming pared 4 bases from V and 5 bases from J, leaving 18 bases between. In germline, CDR1 is SGHRS, CDR2 YFSETQ. The CDR3 covers 15 residues. Together with reference TRBV5-1 and TRBJ2-5, the CDR3 gives the full variable domain: KAGVTQTPRYLIKTRGQQVTLSCSPISGHRSVSWYQQTPGQGLQFLFEYFSETQRNKGNFPGRFSGRQFSNSRSEMNVSTLELGDSALYLCASSPGVAKSETQYFGPGTRLLVL.

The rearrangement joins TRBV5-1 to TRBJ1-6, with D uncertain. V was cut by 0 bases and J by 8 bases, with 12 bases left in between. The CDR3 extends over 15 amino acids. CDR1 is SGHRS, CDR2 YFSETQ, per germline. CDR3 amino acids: CASSLGGVEDSPLHF. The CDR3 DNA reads TGCGCCAGCAGCTTGGGTGGGGTGGAGGATTCACCCCTCCACTTT. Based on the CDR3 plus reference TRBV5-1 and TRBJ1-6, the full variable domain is KAGVTQTPRYLIKTRGQQVTLSCSPISGHRSVSWYQQTPGQGLQFLFEYFSETQRNKGNFPGRFSGRQFSNSRSEMNVSTLELGDSALYLCASSLGGVEDSPLHFGNGTRLTVT.

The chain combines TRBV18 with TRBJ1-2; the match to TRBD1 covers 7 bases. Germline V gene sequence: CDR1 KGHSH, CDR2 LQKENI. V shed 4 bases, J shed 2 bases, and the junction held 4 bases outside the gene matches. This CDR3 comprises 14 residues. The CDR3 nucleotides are TGTGCCAGCTCACTTGGGACAGAAAACTATGGCTACACCTTC. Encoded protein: CASSLGTENYGYTF.

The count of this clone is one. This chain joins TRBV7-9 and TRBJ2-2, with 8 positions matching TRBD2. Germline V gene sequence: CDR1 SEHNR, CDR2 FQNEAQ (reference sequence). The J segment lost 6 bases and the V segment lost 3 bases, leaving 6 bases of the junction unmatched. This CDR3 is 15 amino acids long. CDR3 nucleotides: TGTGCCAGCAGCTTCTGGAGCGGGGGAGCCGGGGAGCTGTTTTTT. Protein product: CASSFWSGGAGELFF.

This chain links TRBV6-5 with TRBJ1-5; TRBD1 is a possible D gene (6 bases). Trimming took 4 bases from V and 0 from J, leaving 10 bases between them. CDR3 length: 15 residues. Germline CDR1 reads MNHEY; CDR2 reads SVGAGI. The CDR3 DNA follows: TGTGCCAGCAGTTTCAGGGGACCTAGCAATCAGCCCCAGCATTTT. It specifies CASSFRGPSNQPQHF.